Below, 26 T cell receptor beta chains from the same sample are listed, as sequenced in a study of control samples from healthy donors and cancer patients. Profiling relied on immunoSEQ multiplex PCR, and the TCRdb table lists in-frame clones only, not all of them. The sample comprises 150,000 to 200,000 clones, 91% of which are singletons, and about 1.6% rests with the top ten. Source material: blood. The receptors come from a woman under 40 in good health.

The chain couples TRBV11-1 to TRBJ2-5; 10 bases line up with TRBD2. V lost 1 base to trimming and J lost 5 bases; unmatched junction nucleotides: 4. Germline CDR1 is SGHAT and CDR2 is FQDESV (reference sequence). This CDR3 spans 15 amino acids. The CDR3: CASSLGTSGGETQYF. DNA for the CDR3: TGTGCCAGCAGCTTAGGGACTAGCGGAGGGGAGACCCAGTACTTC. The full variable domain, completed using reference TRBV11-1 and TRBJ2-5, is EAEVAQSPRYKITEKSQAVAFWCDPISGHATLYWYRQILGQGPELLVQFQDESVVDDSQLPKDRFSAERLKGVDSTLKIQPAELGDSAMYLCASSLGTSGGETQYFGPGTRLLVL.

The V gene is TRBV7-2, the J gene TRBJ1-5; D is ambiguous. This CDR3 contains 13 residues. The V end was cut by 3 bases, the J end by 1 base, with 4 bases between. Germline CDR1 and CDR2: SGHTA and FQGNSA. The CDR3 DNA reads TGTGCCAGCAGCTTCGTCAGCAATCAGCCCCAGCATTTT. Its translation is CASSFVSNQPQHF. The full variable domain, rest sourced from reference TRBV7-2 and TRBJ1-5, is GAGVSQSPSNKVTEKGKDVELRCDPISGHTALYWYRQSLGQGLEFLIYFQGNSAPDKSGLPSDRFSAERTGGSVSTLTIQRTQQEDSAVYLCASSFVSNQPQHFGDGTRLSIL.

The chain uses TRBV9 and TRBJ1-3, with D perhaps TRBD1 (6 bases). This CDR3 is 14 amino acids long. V dropped 0 bases and J dropped 2 bases, with 6 bases sitting between them. The germline V gene has CDR1 SGDLS and CDR2 YYNGEE. The CDR3 here is CASSVAGAGNTIYF. The CDR3 DNA is TGTGCCAGCAGCGTAGCAGGGGCTGGAAACACCATATATTTT.

The V call is TRBV27, the J call TRBJ2-2, with D possibly being TRBD2 (6 bases). In germline, CDR1 is MNHEY, CDR2 SMNVEV (reference sequence). With 2 bases removed from V and 0 bases from J, the gap between germline ends came to 10 bases. CDR3 length: 16 residues. The CDR3 nucleotides are TGTGCCAGCAGTTTACAGCGGGCAACGAACACCGGGGAGCTGTTTTTT. Translation: CASSLQRATNTGELFF.

The gene calls are TRBV5-1 and TRBJ1-1; 9 nucleotides agree with TRBD1. V lost 6 bases and J lost 3; bases outside the gene matches: 3. Germline CDR1 and CDR2: SGHRS and YFSETQ. The CDR3 has 13 residues. CDR3 in amino acids: CASTRQGDTEAFF. In DNA, the CDR3 is TGCGCCAGCACCCGACAGGGGGACACTGAAGCTTTCTTT.

V gene TRBV28 combines with J gene TRBJ2-5, with D perhaps TRBD2 (6 bases). Germline-derived CDR1 and CDR2 are MDHEN and SYDVKM. The length of the CDR3 is 14 residues. V was shortened by 2 bases and J by 5 bases, with 12 bases between the two germline ends. The DNA of the CDR3 is TGTGCCAGCAGTTTAGGGGGGAGGAGGGAGACCCAGTACTTC. Amino acid sequence: CASSLGGRRETQYF.

CDR3 region: CASSSQGAVYGYTF. CDR3 DNA sequence: TGTGCCAGCAGCTCCCAAGGGGCGGTTTATGGCTACACCTTC. The chain carries TRBV7-8 and TRBJ1-2, with a tentative D call TRBD1 (5 bases). The CDR3 is 14 amino acids. Trimming shortened V by 4 bases and J by 5 bases, and 14 bases separated the two germline ends. Germline CDR1 reads SGHVS; CDR2 reads FQNEAQ.

The chain carries TRBV28 and TRBJ2-2, with 7 bases that match TRBD2. CDR1 is MDHEN and CDR2 is SYDVKM in the germline V gene. V shed 3 bases and J 3 bases; nucleotides not matched to a gene: 1. There are 14 residues in the CDR3. The CDR3 DNA sequence: TGTGCCAGCAGTTTCGCGGGGGACACCGGGGAGCTGTTTTTT. Translation gives CASSFAGDTGELFF.

The chain has TRBV27 and TRBJ2-3; D is ambiguous. Trimming took 1 base from V and 4 from J, leaving 9 bases between them. This CDR3 spans 14 amino acids. Germline V gives CDR1 MNHEY, CDR2 SMNVEV (reference sequence). The CDR3: CASSLWQVPDTQYF. DNA for the CDR3: TGTGCCAGCAGTTTATGGCAGGTCCCAGATACGCAGTATTTT.

The chain recombines TRBV6-1 with TRBJ2-7; D may be TRBD1 (6 bases). Trimming pared 1 base from V and 2 bases from J, leaving 9 bases between. This CDR3 is built from 14 residues. Germline assignment: CDR1 MNHNS and CDR2 SASEGT. CDR3 sequence reads: CASSEVGDTYEQYF. As DNA, the CDR3 is TGTGCCAGCAGTGAAGTCGGGGACACCTACGAGCAGTACTTC.

The chain joins TRBV15 to TRBJ2-1, with D hard to call. The CDR3 has 13 residues. Trimming took off 1 base at V and 3 bases at J, with 4 bases between the two ends. The germline gives CDR1 LNHNV, CDR2 YYDKDF (reference sequence). The CDR3 loop reads CATSRGGYNEQFF. The CDR3 DNA is TGTGCCACCAGCAGAGGGGGCTACAATGAGCAGTTCTTC.

The rearrangement uses TRBV7-2 and TRBJ2-2; D possibly corresponds to TRBD1 (5 bases). The CDR3 extends over 15 amino acids. V was cut by 2 bases and J by 0 bases, with 7 bases left in between. Germline V lookup: CDR1 SGHTA, CDR2 FQGNSA. The CDR3 protein is CASSLQGTNTGELFF. The CDR3 bases are TGTGCCAGCAGCTTACAGGGAACGAACACCGGGGAGCTGTTTTTT.

The CDR3 coding sequence is TGCGCCAGCAGCCAAGATTGGGCAGGGGGGGAGACCCAGTACTTC. Translating gives CASSQDWAGGETQYF. The chain carries TRBV4-3 and TRBJ2-5; D is perhaps TRBD1 (7 bases). Looked up from germline, CDR1 is LGHNA and CDR2 is YSLEER. Trimming removed 0 bases from V and 5 bases from J, with 13 bases in between. This CDR3 has 15 amino acids.

This chain links TRBV11-2 with TRBJ2-3, with 16 bases identical to TRBD2. This CDR3 has 15 residues. The V gene's germline CDR1 is SGHAT and CDR2 FQNNGV. Germline trimming cut 6 bases from V and 5 bases from J; bases unmatched to any gene: 2. CDR3 DNA: TGTGCCAGCAGGGGGACTAGCGGGAGGGGAGATACGCAGTATTTT. Translation gives CASRGTSGRGDTQYF.

This rearrangement joins TRBV21-1 to TRBJ1-1; TRBD1 was called by the table and not checked on the DNA. TRBV21-1 is tagged as a pseudogene. The CDR3 runs 13 residues. The CDR3 DNA is TGTGCCAGCAGCAAAGAATCAGGGCCTGAAGCTTTCTTT. It encodes CASSKESGPEAFF.

This clone was counted a single time. The rearrangement uses TRBV5-1 and TRBJ2-4; weak D call: TRBD1 (6 bases). V was shortened by 2 bases and J by 6 bases, with 6 bases between the two germline ends. This CDR3 region has 12 residues. The germline V gene has CDR1 SGHRS and CDR2 YFSETQ. Written as DNA, the CDR3 is TGCGCCAGCAGCTTAGGGGGAAACATTCAGTACTTC. It is translated as CASSLGGNIQYF.

V is TRBV27 and J is TRBJ2-3; 8 bases fit TRBD2. Germline V gives CDR1 MNHEY, CDR2 SMNVEV (reference sequence). The J segment lost 1 base and the V segment lost 3 bases, leaving 3 bases of the junction unmatched. The CDR3 loop spans 15 amino acids. In DNA, the CDR3 is TGTGCCAGCAGTTTGGGACTAGGGGGCACAGATACGCAGTATTTT. This encodes CASSLGLGGTDTQYF.

V usage is TRBV6-2 or TRBV6-3 and J usage is TRBJ2-5; D perhaps matches TRBD2 (5 bases). Germline values: CDR1 MNHEY, CDR2 SVGEGT. Trimming took off 0 bases at V and 5 bases at J, with 10 bases between the two ends. This CDR3 is 14 amino acids long. The CDR3 reads CASSYSRVVETQYF. The DNA for the CDR3 is TGTGCCAGCAGTTACTCGCGGGTGGTGGAGACCCAGTACTTC.

The chain joins TRBV6-1 to TRBJ1-1; tentative D call: TRBD1 (6 bases). CDR3 length equals 13 residues. Trimming took 2 bases from V and 7 from J, leaving 11 bases between them. In germline, CDR1 is MNHNS, CDR2 SASEGT. The CDR3 here is CASSETGGREAFF. The DNA of the CDR3 is TGTGCCAGCAGTGAAACCGGGGGGCGTGAAGCTTTCTTT.

V and J are TRBV3-1 (or the pseudogene TRBV3-2) and TRBJ1-2; 7 bases agree with TRBD1. There are 14 residues in the CDR3. Looked up from germline, CDR1 is LGHDT and CDR2 is YNNKEL (reference sequence). V trimming: 4 bases; J trimming: 6 bases; junction bases outside the gene matches: 8. The CDR3: CASSLRQGRDGYTF. The CDR3 coding sequence is TGTGCCAGCAGCCTCCGACAGGGTCGCGATGGCTACACCTTC.

This clone was seen a single time. This chain uses TRBV3-1 (or the pseudogene TRBV3-2) with TRBJ2-1; tentatively, D is TRBD2 (6 bases). The V gene lost 1 base and the J gene lost 4 bases, with 11 bases spanning the gap. The CDR3 contains 15 residues. CDR1 is LGHDT, CDR2 YNNKEL, per germline (reference sequence). The CDR3 coding sequence is TGTGCCAGCAGCCAAGGAGGACTAAGATACAATGAGCAGTTCTTC. Translated: CASSQGGLRYNEQFF.

CDR3 coding DNA: TGTGCCAGAAGCTTGGTCCAGTCACCACATCAGCCCCAGCATTTT. Encoded protein: CARSLVQSPHQPQHF. The rearrangement uses TRBV5-3 and TRBJ1-5; D remains ambiguous. TRBV5-3 belongs to the ORF category, with a function that is uncertain. V was clipped by 0 bases and J by 5 bases, with 12 bases between them. The CDR3 covers 15 residues.

This clone showed up just once. This chain joins TRBV4-2 and TRBJ1-5; 7 bases agree with TRBD1. The ends lost 0 bases at V and 4 bases at J; junction bases unmatched: 3. Germline assignment: CDR1 LGHNA and CDR2 YNFKEQ. The CDR3 is 15 amino acids. CDR3 protein: CASSQEGQSNQPQHF. In DNA, the CDR3 is TGTGCCAGCAGCCAAGAGGGACAGTCTAATCAGCCCCAGCATTTT.

This chain connects TRBV7-2 to TRBJ2-2; the match to TRBD2 covers 13 bases. The V gene's germline CDR1 is SGHTA and CDR2 FQGNSA. Trimming at V came to 1 base and at J to 7 bases, leaving 3 bases not matched to a gene. The CDR3 contains 16 residues. CDR3 residues: CASSLVLAGGVGELFF. DNA for the CDR3: TGTGCCAGCAGCTTAGTACTAGCGGGAGGGGTCGGGGAGCTGTTTTTT.

The rearrangement links TRBV10-2 to TRBJ2-3, with 15 bases matching TRBD2. The CDR3 runs to 17 residues. The germline gives CDR1 WSHSY, CDR2 SAAADI. V lost 6 bases, J lost 0 bases, and 4 bases stayed unmatched. CDR3 protein: CASRGTSGGTSTDTQYF. The CDR3 nucleotides read TGCGCCAGCAGGGGGACTAGCGGGGGGACTAGCACAGATACGCAGTATTTT.

The V and J genes are TRBV6-7 and TRBJ2-2; D is uncertain. TRBV6-7 counts as an open reading frame of uncertain function. The CDR3 is made up of 15 amino acids. V was pared by 1 base and J by 1 base, with 7 bases between. In DNA, the CDR3 is TGTGCCAGCAGTTACTGTCAGGAGAACACCGGGGAGCTGTTTTTT. Translated: CASSYCQENTGELFF.